These T cell receptor beta chains were read from a single sample in a study of CD8+ T cells in alopecia areata. Using immunoSEQ multiplex PCR, the repertoire was profiled, and TCRdb retains in-frame clones only, with some absent. The data contain about 100,000 clones, 55% to 75% of them seen just once; the ten biggest clones take up around a fifth. The sequenced sample consisted of CD8+ T cells sorted from blood. Source of these receptors: a human donor in good health. Both conserved end residues are part of each CDR3. The order of the fields is CDR3 DNA, CDR3 protein, clone size, V gene, D gene, J gene. D genes are given only for firm matches. The size of a clone is reported for some rows only, either as once, few or many, or as a class for expanded clones.

CDR3 DNA: TGTGCCAGCAGTCAGGGCGGGGGAGGCACAGATACGCAGTATTTT; CDR3 protein: CASSQGGGGTDTQYF; clone size: .; V gene: TRBV6-5; D gene: TRBD2; J gene: TRBJ2-3
CDR3 DNA: TGTGCCAGCAGCCTCTACGGGCAGCGGGGGGTGGATACGCAGTATTTT; CDR3 protein: CASSLYGQRGVDTQYF; clone size: .; V gene: TRBV13; D gene: TRBD2; J gene: TRBJ2-3
CDR3 DNA: TGTGCCAGCAGTTACGTAGGGTCGGACTATGGCTACACCTTC; CDR3 protein: CASSYVGSDYGYTF; clone size: .; V gene: TRBV27; D gene: .; J gene: TRBJ1-2
CDR3 DNA: TGTGCCAGCAGTGAAGGGTGGTTGAACACTGAAGCTTTCTTT; CDR3 protein: CASSEGWLNTEAFF; clone size: .; V gene: TRBV2; D gene: .; J gene: TRBJ1-1
CDR3 DNA: TGTGCCAGCAGCGTAACAGGGGGCAGTGGCTATGGCTACACCTTC; CDR3 protein: CASSVTGGSGYGYTF; clone size: .; V gene: TRBV9; D gene: TRBD1; J gene: TRBJ1-2
CDR3 DNA: TGTGCCAGCAGCTGGACTAGCGGCACCGGGGAGCTGTTTTTT; CDR3 protein: CASSWTSGTGELFF; clone size: once; V gene: TRBV7-6; D gene: TRBD2; J gene: TRBJ2-2
CDR3 DNA: TGTGCCAGCAGTGAAGCGGGACCGGGAGCGGCCAAAAACATTCAGTACTTC; CDR3 protein: CASSEAGPGAAKNIQYF; clone size: .; V gene: TRBV2; D gene: .; J gene: TRBJ2-4
CDR3 DNA: TGTGCCACCCTGGACAGCTATGGCTACACCTTC; CDR3 protein: CATLDSYGYTF; clone size: once; V gene: TRBV19; D gene: .; J gene: TRBJ1-2
CDR3 DNA: TGTGCCAGCTCGGTTGGACAGAGTAGCAATCAGCCCCAGCATTTT; CDR3 protein: CASSVGQSSNQPQHF; clone size: few; V gene: TRBV18; D gene: .; J gene: TRBJ1-5
CDR3 DNA: TGTGCCAGCAGTTCTCCAAGGAGCCTAGGCTATGGCTACACCTTC; CDR3 protein: CASSSPRSLGYGYTF; clone size: few; V gene: TRBV28; D gene: .; J gene: TRBJ1-2
CDR3 DNA: TGTGCCAGTAGTATCCAGGGGCTATGGTATGGCTACACCTTC; CDR3 protein: CASSIQGLWYGYTF; clone size: .; V gene: TRBV19; D gene: .; J gene: TRBJ1-2
CDR3 DNA: TGTGCCAGCAGTCTAGCTCCGGGTCCTTCAACTAATGAAAAACTGTTTTTT; CDR3 protein: CASSLAPGPSTNEKLFF; clone size: .; V gene: TRBV27; D gene: .; J gene: TRBJ1-4
CDR3 DNA: TGTGCCAGCAGCTTAAGTCCAGGGTCCTCCAGTGGCTACACCTTC; CDR3 protein: CASSLSPGSSSGYTF; clone size: .; V gene: TRBV7-2; D gene: .; J gene: TRBJ1-2
CDR3 DNA: TGTGCCAGCAGTCGTGACAGTCAGTACAATGAGCAGTTCTTC; CDR3 protein: CASSRDSQYNEQFF; clone size: few; V gene: TRBV2; D gene: .; J gene: TRBJ2-1
CDR3 DNA: TGTGCCAGCAGTCCGTTCAGGCAGAGTGCCTATGGCTACACCTTC; CDR3 protein: CASSPFRQSAYGYTF; clone size: .; V gene: TRBV9; D gene: .; J gene: TRBJ1-2
CDR3 DNA: TGTGCCAGCAGCTTGGCTCAGGGCGAGCAGTACTTC; CDR3 protein: CASSLAQGEQYF; clone size: .; V gene: TRBV7-9; D gene: .; J gene: TRBJ2-7
CDR3 DNA: TGTGCCAGCAGTCATGACTCAGATACGCAGTATTTT; CDR3 protein: CASSHDSDTQYF; clone size: few; V gene: TRBV13; D gene: .; J gene: TRBJ2-3
CDR3 DNA: TGTGCCAGCAGCTCCGTTTCTAGCGGGGGGGCCGAAGGGTACAATGAGCAGTTCTTC; CDR3 protein: CASSSVSSGGAEGYNEQFF; clone size: few; V gene: TRBV13; D gene: TRBD2; J gene: TRBJ2-1
CDR3 DNA: TGCGCCAGCAGCTGGGACGGGGTCCAGATCACAGATACGCAGTATTTT; CDR3 protein: CASSWDGVQITDTQYF; clone size: .; V gene: TRBV4-1; D gene: .; J gene: TRBJ2-3
CDR3 DNA: TGTGCCAGCAGTTTATTAGGTCAGGGTTCCGAAAAACTGTTTTTT; CDR3 protein: CASSLLGQGSEKLFF; clone size: .; V gene: TRBV27; D gene: .; J gene: TRBJ1-4
CDR3 DNA: TGTGCCAGCACCTCACAGGGAGAGGCAGCTAACTATGGCTACACCTTC; CDR3 protein: CASTSQGEAANYGYTF; clone size: few; V gene: TRBV9; D gene: .; J gene: TRBJ1-2
CDR3 DNA: TGCGCCAGCAGCTTGATCAGAGATAGGGGCCAAGAGACCCAGTACTTC; CDR3 protein: CASSLIRDRGQETQYF; clone size: .; V gene: TRBV5-1; D gene: .; J gene: TRBJ2-5
CDR3 DNA: TGTGCCAGCAGCTTCCCGAGGGCCACTGAAGCTTTCTTT; CDR3 protein: CASSFPRATEAFF; clone size: few; V gene: TRBV7-9; D gene: .; J gene: TRBJ1-1
CDR3 DNA: TGTGCCAGCAGTGAAGTGACGGCGAACACTGAAGCTTTCTTT; CDR3 protein: CASSEVTANTEAFF; clone size: .; V gene: TRBV2; D gene: .; J gene: TRBJ1-1
CDR3 DNA: TGCAGCGGTGAAGGTAGCATGAACACTGAAGCTTTCTTT; CDR3 protein: CSGEGSMNTEAFF; clone size: few; V gene: TRBV29-1; D gene: .; J gene: TRBJ1-1
CDR3 DNA: TGTGCCAGCAGTGTCGGTGTGGCTGACACCGGGGAGCTGTTTTTT; CDR3 protein: CASSVGVADTGELFF; clone size: once; V gene: TRBV25-1; D gene: .; J gene: TRBJ2-2
CDR3 DNA: TGTGCCAGCAGTTCTCGGGGGCCCCAAGAGACCCAGTACTTC; CDR3 protein: CASSSRGPQETQYF; clone size: few; V gene: TRBV6-5; D gene: .; J gene: TRBJ2-5
CDR3 DNA: TGTGCCAGTATGATCGGGCCAGAATATAATTCACCCCTCCACTTT; CDR3 protein: CASMIGPEYNSPLHF; clone size: .; V gene: TRBV19; D gene: .; J gene: TRBJ1-6
CDR3 DNA: TGTGCCAGCAGCCCGGGGAACACCGGGGAGCTGTTTTTT; CDR3 protein: CASSPGNTGELFF; clone size: .; V gene: TRBV9; D gene: .; J gene: TRBJ2-2
CDR3 DNA: TGTGCCAGCAGCACGTCGGGGACAGGGGGGACAGATACGCAGTATTTT; CDR3 protein: CASSTSGTGGTDTQYF; clone size: .; V gene: TRBV5-4; D gene: TRBD1; J gene: TRBJ2-3
CDR3 DNA: TGTGCCAGTAAGGATCATTATGGCTACACCTTC; CDR3 protein: CASKDHYGYTF; clone size: once; V gene: TRBV19; D gene: .; J gene: TRBJ1-2
CDR3 DNA: TGCGCCAGCAGAGAGGAAAACGCGAACACCGGGGAGCTGTTTTTT; CDR3 protein: CASREENANTGELFF; clone size: .; V gene: TRBV5-1; D gene: .; J gene: TRBJ2-2
CDR3 DNA: TGCGCCAGCAGCCTCGACCCGAGCGGGGGGGCCGAGAATGAGCAGTTCTTC; CDR3 protein: CASSLDPSGGAENEQFF; clone size: .; V gene: TRBV4-1; D gene: TRBD2; J gene: TRBJ2-1
CDR3 DNA: TGCGCCAGCAGCCAGTGGCGGGGATGGATCAATGAGCAGTTCTTC; CDR3 protein: CASSQWRGWINEQFF; clone size: .; V gene: TRBV4-3; D gene: .; J gene: TRBJ2-1
CDR3 DNA: TGTGCCAGCAGTACCGTAGATACGCAGTATTTT; CDR3 protein: CASSTVDTQYF; clone size: .; V gene: TRBV28; D gene: .; J gene: TRBJ2-3
CDR3 DNA: TGTGCCAGCAGTCCGGACAGTTACACAGATACGCAGTATTTT; CDR3 protein: CASSPDSYTDTQYF; clone size: few; V gene: TRBV7-9; D gene: .; J gene: TRBJ2-3
CDR3 DNA: TGCGCCAGCAGCCAAGATTCCGGCTCCACTGAAGCTTTCTTT; CDR3 protein: CASSQDSGSTEAFF; clone size: .; V gene: TRBV4-1; D gene: .; J gene: TRBJ1-1
CDR3 DNA: TGTGCCAGTAGTATAGGCCAGGACAGCACCTACAATGAGCAGTTCTTC; CDR3 protein: CASSIGQDSTYNEQFF; clone size: .; V gene: TRBV19; D gene: .; J gene: TRBJ2-1
CDR3 DNA: TGTGCCAGCAGTCAAATGGGGAATTGCTATGGCTACACCTTC; CDR3 protein: CASSQMGNCYGYTF; clone size: .; V gene: TRBV13; D gene: .; J gene: TRBJ1-2
CDR3 DNA: TGTGCCAGCAGCTTGGGGAGGGTTGACGAGCAGTACTTC; CDR3 protein: CASSLGRVDEQYF; clone size: few; V gene: TRBV5-4; D gene: .; J gene: TRBJ2-7
CDR3 DNA: TGTGCCAGCAGCCTACAGGGACTGGATGGCTACACCTTC; CDR3 protein: CASSLQGLDGYTF; clone size: .; V gene: TRBV7-9; D gene: .; J gene: TRBJ1-2
CDR3 DNA: TGTGCCAGCACCCAGCGGGGGCAGGGGGCCTTAGAGACCCAGTACTTC; CDR3 protein: CASTQRGQGALETQYF; clone size: .; V gene: TRBV7-8; D gene: .; J gene: TRBJ2-5
CDR3 DNA: TGTGCCAGCAGTTACTCGACAAGGAGCACAGATACGCAGTATTTT; CDR3 protein: CASSYSTRSTDTQYF; clone size: .; V gene: TRBV6-5; D gene: .; J gene: TRBJ2-3